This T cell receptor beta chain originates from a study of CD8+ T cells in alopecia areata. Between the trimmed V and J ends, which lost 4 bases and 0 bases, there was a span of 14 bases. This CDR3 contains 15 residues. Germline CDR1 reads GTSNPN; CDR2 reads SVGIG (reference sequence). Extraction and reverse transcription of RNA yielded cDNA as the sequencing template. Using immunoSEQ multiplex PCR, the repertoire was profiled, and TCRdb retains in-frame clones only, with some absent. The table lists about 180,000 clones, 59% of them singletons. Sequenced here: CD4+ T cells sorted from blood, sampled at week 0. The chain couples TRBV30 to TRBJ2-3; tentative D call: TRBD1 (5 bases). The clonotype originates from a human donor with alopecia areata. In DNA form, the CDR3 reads TGTGCCTGGAAAGACAGACTCTTCAGCACAGATACGCAGTATTTT. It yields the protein CAWKDRLFSTDTQYF.